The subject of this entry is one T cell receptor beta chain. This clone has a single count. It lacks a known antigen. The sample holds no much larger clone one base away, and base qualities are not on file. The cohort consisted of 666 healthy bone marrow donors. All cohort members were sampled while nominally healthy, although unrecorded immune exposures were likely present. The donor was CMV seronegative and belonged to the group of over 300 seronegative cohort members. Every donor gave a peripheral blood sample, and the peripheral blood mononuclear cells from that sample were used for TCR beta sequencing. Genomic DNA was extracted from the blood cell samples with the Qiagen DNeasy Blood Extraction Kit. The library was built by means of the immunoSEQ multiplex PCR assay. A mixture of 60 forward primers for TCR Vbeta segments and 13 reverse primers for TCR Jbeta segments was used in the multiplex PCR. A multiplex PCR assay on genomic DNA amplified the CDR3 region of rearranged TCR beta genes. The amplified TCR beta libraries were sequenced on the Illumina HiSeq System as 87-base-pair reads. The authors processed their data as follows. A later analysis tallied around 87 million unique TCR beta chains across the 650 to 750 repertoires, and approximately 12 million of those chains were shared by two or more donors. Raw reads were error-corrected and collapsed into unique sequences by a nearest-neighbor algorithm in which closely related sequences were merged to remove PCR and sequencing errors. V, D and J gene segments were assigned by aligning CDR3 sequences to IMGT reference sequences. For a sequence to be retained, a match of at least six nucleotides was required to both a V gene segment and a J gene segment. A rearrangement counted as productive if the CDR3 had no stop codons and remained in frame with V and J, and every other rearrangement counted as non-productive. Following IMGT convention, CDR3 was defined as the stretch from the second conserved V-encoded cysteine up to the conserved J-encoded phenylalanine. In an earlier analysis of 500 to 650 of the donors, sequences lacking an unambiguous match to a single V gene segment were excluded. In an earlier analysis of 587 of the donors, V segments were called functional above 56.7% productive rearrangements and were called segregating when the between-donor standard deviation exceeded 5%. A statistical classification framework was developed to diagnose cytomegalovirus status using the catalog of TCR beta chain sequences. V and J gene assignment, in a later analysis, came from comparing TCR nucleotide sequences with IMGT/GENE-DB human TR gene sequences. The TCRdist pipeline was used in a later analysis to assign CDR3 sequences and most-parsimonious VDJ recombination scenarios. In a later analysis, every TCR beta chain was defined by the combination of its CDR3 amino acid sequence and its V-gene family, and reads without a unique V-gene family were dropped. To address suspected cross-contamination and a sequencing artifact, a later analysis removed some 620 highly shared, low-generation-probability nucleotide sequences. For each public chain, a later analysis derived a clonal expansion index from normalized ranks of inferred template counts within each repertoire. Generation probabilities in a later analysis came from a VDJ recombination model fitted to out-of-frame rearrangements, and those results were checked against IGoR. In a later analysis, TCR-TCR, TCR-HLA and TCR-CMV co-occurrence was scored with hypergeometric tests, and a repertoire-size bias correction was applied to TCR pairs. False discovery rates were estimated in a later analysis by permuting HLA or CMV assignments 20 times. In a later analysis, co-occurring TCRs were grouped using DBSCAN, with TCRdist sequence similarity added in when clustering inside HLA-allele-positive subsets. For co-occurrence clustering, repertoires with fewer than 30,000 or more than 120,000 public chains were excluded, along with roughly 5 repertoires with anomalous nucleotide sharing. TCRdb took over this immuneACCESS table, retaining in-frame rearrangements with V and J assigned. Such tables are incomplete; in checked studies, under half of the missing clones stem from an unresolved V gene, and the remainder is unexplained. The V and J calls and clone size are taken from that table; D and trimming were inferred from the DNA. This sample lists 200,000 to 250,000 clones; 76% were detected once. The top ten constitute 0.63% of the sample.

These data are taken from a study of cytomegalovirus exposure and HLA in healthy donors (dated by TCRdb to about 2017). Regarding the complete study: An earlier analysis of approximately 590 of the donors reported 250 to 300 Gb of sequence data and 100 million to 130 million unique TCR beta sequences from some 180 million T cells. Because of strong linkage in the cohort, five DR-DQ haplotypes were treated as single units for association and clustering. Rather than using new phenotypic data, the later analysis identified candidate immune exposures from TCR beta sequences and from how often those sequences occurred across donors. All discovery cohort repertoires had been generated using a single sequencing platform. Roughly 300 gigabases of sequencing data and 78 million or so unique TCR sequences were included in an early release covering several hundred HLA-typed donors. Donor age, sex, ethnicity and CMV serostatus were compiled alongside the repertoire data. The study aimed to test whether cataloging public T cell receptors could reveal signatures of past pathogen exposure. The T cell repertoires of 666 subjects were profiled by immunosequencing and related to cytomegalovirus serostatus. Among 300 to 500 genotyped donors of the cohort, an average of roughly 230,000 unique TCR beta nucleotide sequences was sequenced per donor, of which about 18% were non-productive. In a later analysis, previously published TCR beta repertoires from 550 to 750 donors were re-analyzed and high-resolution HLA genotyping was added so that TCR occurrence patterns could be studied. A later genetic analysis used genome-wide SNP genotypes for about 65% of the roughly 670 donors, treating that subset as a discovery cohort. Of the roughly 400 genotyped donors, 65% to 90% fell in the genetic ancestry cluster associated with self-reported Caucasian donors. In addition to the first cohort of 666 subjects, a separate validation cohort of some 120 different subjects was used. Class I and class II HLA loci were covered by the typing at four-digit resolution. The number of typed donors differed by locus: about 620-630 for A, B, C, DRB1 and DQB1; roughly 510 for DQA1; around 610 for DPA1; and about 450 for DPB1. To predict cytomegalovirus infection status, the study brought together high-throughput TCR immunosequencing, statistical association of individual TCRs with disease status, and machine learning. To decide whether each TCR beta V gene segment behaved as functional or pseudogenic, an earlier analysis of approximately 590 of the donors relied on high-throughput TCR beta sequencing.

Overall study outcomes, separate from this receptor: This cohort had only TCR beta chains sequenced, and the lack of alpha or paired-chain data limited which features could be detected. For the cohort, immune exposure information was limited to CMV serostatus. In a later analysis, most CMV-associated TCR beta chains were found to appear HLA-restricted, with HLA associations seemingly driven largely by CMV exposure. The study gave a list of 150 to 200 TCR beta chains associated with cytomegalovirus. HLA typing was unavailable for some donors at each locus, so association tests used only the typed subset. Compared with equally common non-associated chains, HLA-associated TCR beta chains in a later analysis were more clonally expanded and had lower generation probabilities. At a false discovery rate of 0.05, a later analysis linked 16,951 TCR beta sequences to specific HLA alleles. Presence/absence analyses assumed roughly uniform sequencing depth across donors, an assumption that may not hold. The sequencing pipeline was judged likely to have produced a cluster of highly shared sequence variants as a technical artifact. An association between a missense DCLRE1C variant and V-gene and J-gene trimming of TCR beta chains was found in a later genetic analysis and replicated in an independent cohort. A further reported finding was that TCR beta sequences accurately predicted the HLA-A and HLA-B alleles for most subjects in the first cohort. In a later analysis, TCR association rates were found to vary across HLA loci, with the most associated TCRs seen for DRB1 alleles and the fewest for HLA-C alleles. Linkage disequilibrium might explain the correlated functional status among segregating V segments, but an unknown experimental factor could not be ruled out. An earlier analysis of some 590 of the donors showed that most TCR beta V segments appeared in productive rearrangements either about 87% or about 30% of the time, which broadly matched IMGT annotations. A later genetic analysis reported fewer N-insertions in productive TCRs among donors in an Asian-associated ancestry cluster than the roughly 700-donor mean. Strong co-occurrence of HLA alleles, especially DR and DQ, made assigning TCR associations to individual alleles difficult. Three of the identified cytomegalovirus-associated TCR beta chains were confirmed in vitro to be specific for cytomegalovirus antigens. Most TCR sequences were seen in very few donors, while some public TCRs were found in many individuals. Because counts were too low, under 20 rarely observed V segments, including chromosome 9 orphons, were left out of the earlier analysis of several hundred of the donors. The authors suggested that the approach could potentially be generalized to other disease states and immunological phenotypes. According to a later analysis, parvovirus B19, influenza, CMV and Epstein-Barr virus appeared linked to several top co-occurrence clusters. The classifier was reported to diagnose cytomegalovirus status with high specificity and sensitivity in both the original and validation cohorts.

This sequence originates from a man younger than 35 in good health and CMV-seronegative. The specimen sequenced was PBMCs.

CDR3 protein: CASGLVASGLNEQFF. At the DNA level, the sequence is TGTGCTAGTGGTTTGGTAGCTAGCGGGCTCAATGAGCAGTTCTTC. This chain is built from TRBV12-5 and TRBJ2-1, and 8 junction bases match TRBD2. The CDR3, from cysteine to phenylalanine, totals 15 residues. The sequence is cut down to CDR3 DNA, 45 bases in frame from base 1. Ends trimmed: V by 0 bases, J by 6 bases; bases unmatched to a gene: 4. CDR1 and CDR2, looked up from the germline V gene, are LGHNT and FRNRAP.